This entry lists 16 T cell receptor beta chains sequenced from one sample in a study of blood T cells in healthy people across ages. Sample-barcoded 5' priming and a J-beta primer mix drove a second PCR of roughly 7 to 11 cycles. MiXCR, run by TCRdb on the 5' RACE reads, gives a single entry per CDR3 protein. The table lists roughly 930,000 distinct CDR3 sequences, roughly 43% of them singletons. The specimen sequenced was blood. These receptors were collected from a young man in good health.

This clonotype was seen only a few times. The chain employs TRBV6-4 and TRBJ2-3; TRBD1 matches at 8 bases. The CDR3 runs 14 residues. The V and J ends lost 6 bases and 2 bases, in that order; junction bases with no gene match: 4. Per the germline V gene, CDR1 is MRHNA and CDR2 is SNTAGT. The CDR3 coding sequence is TGTGCCAGCAGAAAGGACAGGGCCACAGATACGCAGTATTTT. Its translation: CASRKDRATDTQYF.

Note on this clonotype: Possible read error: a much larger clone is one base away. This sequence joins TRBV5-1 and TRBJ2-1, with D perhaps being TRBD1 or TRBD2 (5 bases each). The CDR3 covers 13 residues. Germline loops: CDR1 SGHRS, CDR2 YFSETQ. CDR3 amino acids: CVSHRDGYNEQFF. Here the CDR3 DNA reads TGCGTCAGCCACCGGGACGGGTACAATGAGCAGTTCTTC.

CDR3 loop: CASSQDGGQGRTDTQYF. The CDR3, as DNA: TGCGCCAGCAGCCAAGATGGGGGACAGGGCAGAACAGATACGCAGTATTTT. The J gene is TRBJ2-3, the V gene TRBV4-3; TRBD1 matches 9 bases. The CDR3 has 17 residues. V lost 0 bases to trimming and J lost 3 bases; unmatched junction nucleotides: 7. Germline values: CDR1 LGHNA, CDR2 YSLEER.

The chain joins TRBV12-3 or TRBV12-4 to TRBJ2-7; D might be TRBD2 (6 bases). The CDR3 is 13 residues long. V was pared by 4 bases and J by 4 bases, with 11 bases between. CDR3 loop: CASSSLGLYEQYF. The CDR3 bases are TGTGCCAGCAGTTCATTGGGACTTTACGAGCAGTACTTC.

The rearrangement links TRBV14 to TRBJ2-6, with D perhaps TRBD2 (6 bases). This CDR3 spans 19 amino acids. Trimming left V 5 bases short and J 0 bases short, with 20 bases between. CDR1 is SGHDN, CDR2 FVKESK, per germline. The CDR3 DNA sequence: TGTGCCAGCAGCGGCAATCCGGGACTCCTAGGCTCTGGGGCCAACGTCCTGACTTTC. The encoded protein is CASSGNPGLLGSGANVLTF.

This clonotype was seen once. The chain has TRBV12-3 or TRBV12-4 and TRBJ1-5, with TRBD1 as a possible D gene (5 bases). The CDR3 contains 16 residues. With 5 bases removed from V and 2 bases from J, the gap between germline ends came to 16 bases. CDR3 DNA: TGTGCCAGCAGTCCCGGACGGGTGGGGGGCAATCAGCCCCAGCATTTT. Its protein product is CASSPGRVGGNQPQHF.

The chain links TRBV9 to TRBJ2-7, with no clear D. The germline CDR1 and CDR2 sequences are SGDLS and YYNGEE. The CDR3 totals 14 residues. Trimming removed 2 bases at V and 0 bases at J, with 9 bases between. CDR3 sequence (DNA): TGTGCCAGCAGCGTGCAGGATAGCTCCTACGAGCAGTACTTC. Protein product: CASSVQDSSYEQYF.

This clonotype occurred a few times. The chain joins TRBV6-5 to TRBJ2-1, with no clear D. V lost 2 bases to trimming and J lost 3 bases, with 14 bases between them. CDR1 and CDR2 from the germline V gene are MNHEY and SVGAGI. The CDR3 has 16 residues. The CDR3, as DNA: TGTGCCAGCAGTTACAAATTGGCGAGTGACTACAATGAGCAGTTCTTC. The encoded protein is CASSYKLASDYNEQFF.

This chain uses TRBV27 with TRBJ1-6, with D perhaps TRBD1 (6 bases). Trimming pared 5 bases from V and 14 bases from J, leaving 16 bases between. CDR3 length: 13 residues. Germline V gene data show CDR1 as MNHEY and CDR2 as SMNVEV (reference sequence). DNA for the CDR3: TGTGCCAGCAGTAACCTACAGGGAATCACCCTCCACTTT. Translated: CASSNLQGITLHF.

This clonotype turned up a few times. CDR3: CSGMTGESQPQHF. The CDR3 bases are TGCAGTGGAATGACAGGGGAATCTCAGCCCCAGCATTTT. The rearrangement uses TRBV20-1 and TRBJ1-5; 8 bases are a match to TRBD1. Germline-derived CDR1 and CDR2 are DFQATT and SNEGSKA (reference sequence). This CDR3 has 13 residues. V was clipped by 7 bases and J by 6 bases; unmatched bases: 8.

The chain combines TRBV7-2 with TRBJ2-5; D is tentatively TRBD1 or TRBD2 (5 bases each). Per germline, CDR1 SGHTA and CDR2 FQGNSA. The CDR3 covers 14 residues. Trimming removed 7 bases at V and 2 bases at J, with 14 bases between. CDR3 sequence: CASTQNWGQETQYF. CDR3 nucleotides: TGTGCCAGCACTCAAAATTGGGGGCAAGAGACCCAGTACTTC.

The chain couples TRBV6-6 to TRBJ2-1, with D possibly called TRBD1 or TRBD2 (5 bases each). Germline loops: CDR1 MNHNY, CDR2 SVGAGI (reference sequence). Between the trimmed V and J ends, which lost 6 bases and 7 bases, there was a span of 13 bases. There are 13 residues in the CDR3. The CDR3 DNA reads TGTGCCAGCAGGAGGGACGACCAAAATGAGCAGTTCTTC. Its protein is CASRRDDQNEQFF.

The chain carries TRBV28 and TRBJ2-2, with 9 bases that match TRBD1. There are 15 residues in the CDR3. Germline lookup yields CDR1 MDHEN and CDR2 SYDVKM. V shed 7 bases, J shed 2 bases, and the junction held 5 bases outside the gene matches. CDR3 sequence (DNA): TGTGCCAGCACTCTACAGGGGGCTAACACCGGGGAGCTGTTTTTT. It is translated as CASTLQGANTGELFF. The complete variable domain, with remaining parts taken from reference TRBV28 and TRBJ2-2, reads DVKVTQSSRYLVKRTGEKVFLECVQDMDHENMFWYRQDPGLGLRLIYFSYDVKMKEKGDIPEGYSVSREKKERFSLILESASTNQTSMYLCASTLQGANTGELFFGEGSRLTVL.

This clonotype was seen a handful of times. CDR3 DNA: TGCAGTGCTAGGGAAAGGGGACAGCGGTATGGCTACACCTTC. The encoded protein is CSARERGQRYGYTF. The J gene is TRBJ1-2, the V gene TRBV20-1, with TRBD1 matching 7 bases. CDR1 and CDR2 (germline): DFQATT, SNEGSKA (reference sequence). The CDR3 runs 14 residues. V lost 3 bases to trimming and J lost 5 bases; unmatched junction nucleotides: 9.

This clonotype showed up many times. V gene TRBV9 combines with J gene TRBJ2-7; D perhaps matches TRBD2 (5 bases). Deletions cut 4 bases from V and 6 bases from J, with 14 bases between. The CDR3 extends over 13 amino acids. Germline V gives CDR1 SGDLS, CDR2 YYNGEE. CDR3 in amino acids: CASSSGFQGEQYF. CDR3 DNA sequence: TGTGCCAGCAGCTCGGGGTTTCAAGGCGAGCAGTACTTC.

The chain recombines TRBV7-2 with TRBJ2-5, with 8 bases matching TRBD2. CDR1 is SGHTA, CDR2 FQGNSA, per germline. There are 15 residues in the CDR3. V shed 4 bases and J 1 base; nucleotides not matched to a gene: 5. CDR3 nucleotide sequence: TGTGCCAGCAGCTACCAAGCGGGAGTCCAAGAGACCCAGTACTTC. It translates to CASSYQAGVQETQYF.